This T cell receptor beta chain came from a study of T cells in Graves' hyperthyroidism and ophthalmopathy. The table lists this clonotype with many counts. What it binds is not known. Amplified TCR beta CDR3 regions came from RNA transcripts. HTBI primers were employed in a first-round RT-PCR of the TCR CDR3. Each CDR3 protein gets one entry after TCRdb re-called the multiplex PCR reads with MiXCR. The sample consists of approximately 530,000 distinct CDR3 sequences, nearly 20% of them appearing once. Trimming took 2 bases from V and 1 from J, leaving 8 bases between them. The CDR3 contains 15 residues. CDR1 is MNHNY, CDR2 SVGAGI, per germline (reference sequence). General study results and limits: Ophthalmopathy prediction by the model preceded onset by a median 6.5 months. The blood repertoire included most of the expanded thyroid clonotypes above 0.001.

Out of over 9 ml of fresh peripheral blood came the PBMCs. The V call is TRBV6-6, the J call TRBJ2-2; D gene ambiguous. The clonotype was recovered from a middle-aged man with Graves' ophthalmopathy. The sequenced sample consisted of blood. In nucleotides, the CDR3 is TGTGCCAGCAGTTACAAGAGACAGAACACCGGGGAGCTGTTTTTT. This encodes CASSYKRQNTGELFF.